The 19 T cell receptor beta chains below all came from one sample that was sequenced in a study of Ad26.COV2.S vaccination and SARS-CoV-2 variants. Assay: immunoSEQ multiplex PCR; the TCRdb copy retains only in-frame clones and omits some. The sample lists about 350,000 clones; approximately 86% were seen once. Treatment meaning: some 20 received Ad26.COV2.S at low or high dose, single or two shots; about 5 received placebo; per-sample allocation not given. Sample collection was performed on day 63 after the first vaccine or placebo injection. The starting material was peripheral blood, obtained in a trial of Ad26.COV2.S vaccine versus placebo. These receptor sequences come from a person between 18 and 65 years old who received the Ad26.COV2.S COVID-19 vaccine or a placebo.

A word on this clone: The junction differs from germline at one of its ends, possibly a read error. The CDR3 DNA follows: TGTGCCAGCAGCCGCGTCTTGTTGGGTAACAATGGCTACACCTTC. Protein: CASSRVLLGNNGYTF. The chain carries TRBV3-1 (or the pseudogene TRBV3-2) and TRBJ1-2; D not resolved. The CDR3 is 15 amino acids. CDR1 and CDR2 (germline): LGHDT, YNNKEL (reference sequence).

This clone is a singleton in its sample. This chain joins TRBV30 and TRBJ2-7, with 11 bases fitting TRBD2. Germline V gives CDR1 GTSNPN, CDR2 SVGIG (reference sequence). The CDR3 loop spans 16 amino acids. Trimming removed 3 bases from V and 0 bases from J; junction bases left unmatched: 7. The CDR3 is CAWRVAGGFYSYEQYF. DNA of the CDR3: TGTGCCTGGAGAGTAGCGGGAGGGTTCTACTCCTACGAGCAGTACTTC.

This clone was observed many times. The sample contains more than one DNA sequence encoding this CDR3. The chain's CDR3 is CASSLIFYEQYF. In nucleotides, the CDR3 is TGTGCCAGCAGCTTGATCTTCTACGAGCAGTACTTC. The J gene is TRBJ2-7, the V gene TRBV7-9; D is unresolved. This CDR3 region has 12 residues. Per germline, CDR1 SEHNR and CDR2 FQNEAQ (reference sequence). V gave up 3 bases and J gave up 3 bases, with 6 bases separating them.

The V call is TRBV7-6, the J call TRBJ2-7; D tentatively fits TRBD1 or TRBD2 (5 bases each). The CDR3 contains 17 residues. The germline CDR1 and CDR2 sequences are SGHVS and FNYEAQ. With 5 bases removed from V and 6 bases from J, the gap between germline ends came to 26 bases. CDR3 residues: CASSLIPGPGSRSEQYF. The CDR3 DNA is TGTGCCAGCAGCCTTATTCCGGGACCCGGGTCTCGATCCGAGCAGTACTTC.

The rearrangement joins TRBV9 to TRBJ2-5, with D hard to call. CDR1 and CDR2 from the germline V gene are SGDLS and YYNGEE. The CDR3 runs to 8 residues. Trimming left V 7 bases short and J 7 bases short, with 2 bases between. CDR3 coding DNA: TGTGCCAGCCGGACCCAGTACTTC. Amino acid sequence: CASRTQYF.

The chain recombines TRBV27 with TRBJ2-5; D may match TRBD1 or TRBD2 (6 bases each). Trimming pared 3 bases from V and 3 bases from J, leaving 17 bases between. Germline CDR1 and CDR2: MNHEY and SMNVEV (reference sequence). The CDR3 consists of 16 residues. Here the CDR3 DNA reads TGTGCCAGCAGTTTTTCCCCGGGGGCCAACGAAGAGACCCAGTACTTC. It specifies CASSFSPGANEETQYF.

In DNA, the CDR3 is TGTGCCATCAGTGAAAGGGACGAGCAGTACTTC. It is translated as CAISERDEQYF. V is TRBV10-3 and J is TRBJ2-7; no definite D call. The germline V gene has CDR1 ENHRY and CDR2 SYGVKD. The V gene lost 3 bases and the J gene lost 5 bases, with 5 bases spanning the gap. The CDR3 extends over 11 amino acids.

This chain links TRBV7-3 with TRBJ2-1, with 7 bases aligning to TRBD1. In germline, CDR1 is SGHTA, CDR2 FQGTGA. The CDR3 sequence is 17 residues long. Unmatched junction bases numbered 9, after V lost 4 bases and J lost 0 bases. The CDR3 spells CASSSRGGPLSYNEQFF. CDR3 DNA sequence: TGTGCCAGCAGCTCGAGAGGGGGCCCTCTCTCCTACAATGAGCAGTTCTTC.

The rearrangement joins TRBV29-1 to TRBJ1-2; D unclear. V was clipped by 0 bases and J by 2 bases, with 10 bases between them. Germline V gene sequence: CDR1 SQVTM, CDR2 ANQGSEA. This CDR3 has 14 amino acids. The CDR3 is CSVEEGWPNYGYTF. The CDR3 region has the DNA TGCAGCGTTGAAGAGGGTTGGCCCAACTATGGCTACACCTTC. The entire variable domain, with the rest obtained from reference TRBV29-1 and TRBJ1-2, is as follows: SAVISQKPSRDICQRGTSLTIQCQVDSQVTMMFWYRQQPGQSLTLIATANQGSEATYESGFVIDKFPISRPNLTFSTLTVSNMSPEDSSIYLCSVEEGWPNYGYTFGSGTRLTVV.

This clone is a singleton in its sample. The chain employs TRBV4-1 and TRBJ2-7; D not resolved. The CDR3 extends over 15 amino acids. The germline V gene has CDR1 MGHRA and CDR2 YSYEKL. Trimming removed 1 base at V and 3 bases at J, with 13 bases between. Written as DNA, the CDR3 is TGCGCCAGCAGCCAAGGAGAACAGCTCTTCTACGAGCAGTACTTC. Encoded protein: CASSQGEQLFYEQYF.

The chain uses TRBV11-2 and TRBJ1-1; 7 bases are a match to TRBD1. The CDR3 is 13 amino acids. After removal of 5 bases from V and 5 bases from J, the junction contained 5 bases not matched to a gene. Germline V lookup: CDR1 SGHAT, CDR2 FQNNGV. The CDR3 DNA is TGTGCCAGCAGCCAGGGGGAGTTGACTGAAGCTTTCTTT. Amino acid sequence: CASSQGELTEAFF.

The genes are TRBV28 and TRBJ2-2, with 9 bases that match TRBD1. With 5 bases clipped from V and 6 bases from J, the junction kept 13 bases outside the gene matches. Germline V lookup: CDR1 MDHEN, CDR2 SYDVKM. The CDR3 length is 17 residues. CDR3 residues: CASSGSPGQGTPGELFF. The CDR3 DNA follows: TGTGCCAGCAGTGGATCACCGGGACAGGGTACCCCCGGGGAGCTGTTTTTT. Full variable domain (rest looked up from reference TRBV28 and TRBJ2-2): DVKVTQSSRYLVKRTGEKVFLECVQDMDHENMFWYRQDPGLGLRLIYFSYDVKMKEKGDIPEGYSVSREKKERFSLILESASTNQTSMYLCASSGSPGQGTPGELFFGEGSRLTVL.

CDR3 in amino acids: CASSLLGTTDTQYF. CDR3 DNA sequence: TGCGCCAGCAGCTTGCTAGGGACCACAGATACGCAGTATTTT. The J gene is TRBJ2-3, the V gene TRBV5-1; TRBD1 or TRBD2 may be the D gene (5 bases each). The germline gives CDR1 SGHRS, CDR2 YFSETQ. There are 14 residues in the CDR3. V was cut by 1 base and J by 2 bases, with 8 bases left in between. Supplemented by reference TRBV5-1 and TRBJ2-3, the full variable domain reads KAGVTQTPRYLIKTRGQQVTLSCSPISGHRSVSWYQQTPGQGLQFLFEYFSETQRNKGNFPGRFSGRQFSNSRSEMNVSTLELGDSALYLCASSLLGTTDTQYFGPGTRLTVL.

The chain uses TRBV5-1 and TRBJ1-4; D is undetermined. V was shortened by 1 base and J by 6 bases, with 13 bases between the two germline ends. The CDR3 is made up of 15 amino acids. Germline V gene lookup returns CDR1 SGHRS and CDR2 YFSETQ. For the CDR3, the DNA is TGCGCCAGCAGCTTGTATCCGGGTGAGGATGAAAAACTGTTTTTT. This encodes CASSLYPGEDEKLFF.

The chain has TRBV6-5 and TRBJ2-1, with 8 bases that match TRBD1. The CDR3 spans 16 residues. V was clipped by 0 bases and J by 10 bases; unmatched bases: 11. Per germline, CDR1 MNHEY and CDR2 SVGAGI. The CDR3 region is CASSYSPGTGAREQFF. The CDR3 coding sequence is TGTGCCAGCAGTTACTCTCCCGGGACAGGCGCGAGGGAGCAGTTCTTC.

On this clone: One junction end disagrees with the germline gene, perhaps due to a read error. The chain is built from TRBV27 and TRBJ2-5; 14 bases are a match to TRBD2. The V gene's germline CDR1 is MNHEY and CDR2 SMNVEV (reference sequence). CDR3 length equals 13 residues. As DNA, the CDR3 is TGTGCCTCTTGGGGACTAGCGGGAGAGGCCCAGTACTTC. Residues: CASWGLAGEAQYF.

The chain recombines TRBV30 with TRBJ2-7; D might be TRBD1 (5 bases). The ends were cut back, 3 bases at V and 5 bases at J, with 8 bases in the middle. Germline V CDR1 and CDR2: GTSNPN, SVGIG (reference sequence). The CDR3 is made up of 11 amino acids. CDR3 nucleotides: TGTGCCTGGAGGAGACAGAACGAGCAGTACTTC. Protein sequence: CAWRRQNEQYF.

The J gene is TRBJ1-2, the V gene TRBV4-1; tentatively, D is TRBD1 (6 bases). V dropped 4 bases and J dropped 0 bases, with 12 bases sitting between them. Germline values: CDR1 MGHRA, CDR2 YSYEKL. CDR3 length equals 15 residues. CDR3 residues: CASSLSGAANYGYTF. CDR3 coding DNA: TGCGCCAGCAGCCTATCGGGGGCAGCTAACTATGGCTACACCTTC.

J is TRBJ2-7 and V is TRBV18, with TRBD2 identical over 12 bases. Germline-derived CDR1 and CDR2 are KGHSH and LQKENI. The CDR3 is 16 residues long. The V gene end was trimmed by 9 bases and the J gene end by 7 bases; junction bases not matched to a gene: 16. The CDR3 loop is CASSRTSGVTPTEQYF. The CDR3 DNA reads TGTGCCAGTTCCAGGACTAGCGGGGTTACACCTACGGAGCAGTACTTC.